This TCR beta chain was identified in a study of post-analysis software for immune sequencing data. Study details: Disease trajectories encompassed relapsing-remitting, secondary progressive and progressive-relapsing multiple sclerosis. Regarding the study as a whole: Compared with controls, patients had more of five or six TRBV segments, including TRBV5-6, TRBV5-1 and TRBV20-1. By F measure, strong co-clustering occurred among samples prepared in the same batch.

Germline assignment: CDR1 SQVTM and CDR2 ANQGSEA. The CDR3 is made up of 13 amino acids. V was trimmed by 3 bases and J by 8 bases, leaving 14 bases between them. This clonotype was counted only a few times. Its specificity is unknown. The TCR beta cDNA libraries contained unique molecular identifiers. T cells, roughly 0.9 to 11 million of them, yielded some 500,000 cDNA molecules. TCRdb redid the calling of the PCR reads with MiXCR, one entry per CDR3 protein. The table has approximately 400,000 distinct CDR3 sequences, roughly 38% seen once. The receptor was derived from a girl under 18 with multiple sclerosis. This sequence joins TRBV29-1 and TRBJ2-1; possibly TRBD1 for D (6 bases). Input material: blood. CDR3 amino acids: CSVDLGAGDEQFF. CDR3 coding DNA: TGCAGCGTTGATCTGGGGGCTGGGGATGAGCAGTTCTTC.